Listed below are T cell receptor beta chains from one sample, sequenced in a study of shared clonotypes between healthy human individuals. Sequencing was performed with immunoSEQ multiplex PCR; in TCRdb, only in-frame clones are kept and a portion is missing. This sample has 850,000 to 1,200,000 clones; approximately 72% occur once, and the top ten carry roughly 1.4%. Sequencing was done on a sample of memory CD4+ T cells sorted from blood. These receptors were collected from a young man in good health. CDR3s include the opening cysteine and the closing phenylalanine or tryptophan.

J | V | CDR3
TRBJ1-2 | TRBV27 | CAVRRSGTNYGYTF
TRBJ2-2 | TRBV5-1 | CASSSTPGAGELFF
TRBJ2-1 | TRBV10-3 | CAISQGRGRGNEQFF
TRBJ1-5 | TRBV10-2 | CGTGVYSNQPQHF
TRBJ2-3 | TRBV7-2 | CASSLGGATDTQYF
TRBJ2-1 | TRBV7-9 | CASSLNEIEQFF
TRBJ1-4 | TRBV6-5 | CASSYSGGLAEKLFF
TRBJ1-1 | TRBV14 | CASSQELLSGTEAFF
TRBJ1-1 | TRBV5-1 | CASSLDGADLAGAFF
TRBJ1-6 | TRBV9 | CASSPSDLYDSPLHF
TRBJ2-3 | TRBV11-2 | CASSLDRRTSGTDTQYF